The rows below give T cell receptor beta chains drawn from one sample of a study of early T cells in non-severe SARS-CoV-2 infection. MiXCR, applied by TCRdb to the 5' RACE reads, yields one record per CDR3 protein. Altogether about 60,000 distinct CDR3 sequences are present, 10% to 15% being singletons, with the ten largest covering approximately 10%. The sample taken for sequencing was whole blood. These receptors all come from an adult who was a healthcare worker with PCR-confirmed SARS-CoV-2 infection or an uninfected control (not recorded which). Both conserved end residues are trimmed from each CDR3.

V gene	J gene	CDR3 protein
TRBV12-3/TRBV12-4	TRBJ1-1	ASSLARGRGGSF
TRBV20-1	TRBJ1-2	SAGGQAGYGYT
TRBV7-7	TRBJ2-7	ASSLEGGYEQY
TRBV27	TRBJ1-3	ASWGVRRNTIY
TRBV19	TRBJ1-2	ASSIWTSNFDYGYT
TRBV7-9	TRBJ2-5	ASSTGTLETQY
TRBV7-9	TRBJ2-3	ASSPQTSGRPDTQY
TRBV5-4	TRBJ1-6	ASSLPGAYNSPLH
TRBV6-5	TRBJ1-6	ASSSQVAVFSYNSPLH
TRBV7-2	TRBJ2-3	ASSFLLAGGRSDTQY
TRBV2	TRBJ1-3	ASKAETSGNTIY
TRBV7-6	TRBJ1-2	ASRSGDSEYGYT
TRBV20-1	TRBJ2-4	SASRLAKNIQY
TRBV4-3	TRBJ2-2	ASSRSTGTNTGELF
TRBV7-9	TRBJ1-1	ASSTTQALNTEAF
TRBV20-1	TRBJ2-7	SASPLALSSYEQY